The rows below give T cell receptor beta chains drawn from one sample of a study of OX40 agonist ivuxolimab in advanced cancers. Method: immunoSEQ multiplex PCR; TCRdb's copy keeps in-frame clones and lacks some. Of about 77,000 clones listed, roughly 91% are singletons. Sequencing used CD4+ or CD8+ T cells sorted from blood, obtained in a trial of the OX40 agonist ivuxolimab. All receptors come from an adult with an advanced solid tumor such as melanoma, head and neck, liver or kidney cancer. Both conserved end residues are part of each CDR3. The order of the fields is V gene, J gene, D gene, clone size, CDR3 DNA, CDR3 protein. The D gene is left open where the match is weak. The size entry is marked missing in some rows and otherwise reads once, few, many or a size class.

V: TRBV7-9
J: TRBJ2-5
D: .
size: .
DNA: TGTGCCAGCAGCTTCAGGGGGACTGAGTACTTC
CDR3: CASSFRGTEYF

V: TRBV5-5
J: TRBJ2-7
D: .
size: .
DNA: TGTGCCAGCAGCCAGGGACCTCGGGGCTCCTACGAGCAGTACTTC
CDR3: CASSQGPRGSYEQYF

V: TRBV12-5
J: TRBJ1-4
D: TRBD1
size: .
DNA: TGTGCTAGTGGTTTGCTACAGGGGGGGGGTGAAAAACTGTTTTTT
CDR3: CASGLLQGGGEKLFF

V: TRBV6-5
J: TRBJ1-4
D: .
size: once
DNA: TGTGCCAGCAGGAGCGGGACGTATGAAAAACTGTTTTTT
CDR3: CASRSGTYEKLFF

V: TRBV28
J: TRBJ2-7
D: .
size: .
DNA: TGTGCCAGCAGTTCCCCGGACAGCCTGTCCTACGAGCAGTACTTC
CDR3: CASSSPDSLSYEQYF

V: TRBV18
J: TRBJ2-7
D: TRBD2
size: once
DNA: TGTGCCAGCTCACCACTACCACGGACTAGCGGGGCGGGAGAGCAGTACTTC
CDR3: CASSPLPRTSGAGEQYF

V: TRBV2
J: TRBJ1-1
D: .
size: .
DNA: TGTGCCAGCAGTGAGGAGGGCCTGACTTGGACTGAAGCTTTCTTT
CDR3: CASSEEGLTWTEAFF

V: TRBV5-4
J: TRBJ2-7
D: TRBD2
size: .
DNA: TGTGCCAGCAGCCTTACCGCGGGAGAGGACGAGCAGTACTTC
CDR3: CASSLTAGEDEQYF

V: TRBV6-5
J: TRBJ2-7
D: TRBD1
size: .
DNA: TGTGCCAGTCTCCGACTCGGGACAGGGGTCTACGAGCAGTACTTC
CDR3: CASLRLGTGVYEQYF

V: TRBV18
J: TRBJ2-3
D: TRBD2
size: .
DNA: TGTGCCAGCTCACCCTTGGCGGGGGGGCCGGGAGATACGCAGTATTTT
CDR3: CASSPLAGGPGDTQYF

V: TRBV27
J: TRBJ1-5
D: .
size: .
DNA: TGTGCCAGCAGTTTGTACGGAGAGATGGCCAAAAGCAATCAGCCCCAGCATTTT
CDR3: CASSLYGEMAKSNQPQHF

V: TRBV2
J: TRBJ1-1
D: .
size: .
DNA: TGTGCCAGCATTCGAGCCGCGGGGAACACTGAAGCTTTCTTT
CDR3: CASIRAAGNTEAFF

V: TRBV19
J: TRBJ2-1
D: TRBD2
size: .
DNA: TGTGCCAGTAGTCTGCGACTAGCGGGGGGAGTTTATGATGAGCAGTTCTTC
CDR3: CASSLRLAGGVYDEQFF

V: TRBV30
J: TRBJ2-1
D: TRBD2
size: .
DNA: TGTGCCTGGAGACCCGCCGGGACTAGCGGGACTGGTGAGCAGTTCTTC
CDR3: CAWRPAGTSGTGEQFF

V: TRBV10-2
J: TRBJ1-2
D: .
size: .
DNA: TGCGCCAGCAGTGAAGGTAGGAATGGCTACACCTTC
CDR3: CASSEGRNGYTF